The 30 T cell receptor beta chains given below trace back to one sample, sequenced in a study of cytomegalovirus exposure and HLA in healthy donors. PCR primers comprised 60 Vbeta and 13 Jbeta primers. Clones were read by immunoSEQ multiplex PCR, and TCRdb kept only the in-frame ones, dropping some. Among about 160,000 clones, approximately 71% were seen once, and the ten largest hold less than 5%. Sequenced material: PBMCs. Receptors were obtained from a male donor in good health and CMV-seronegative.

This clone was seen just once. This chain uses TRBV4-1 with TRBJ2-7; a possible D gene is TRBD2 (6 bases). Looked up from germline, CDR1 is MGHRA and CDR2 is YSYEKL. Trimming stripped 2 bases from V and 3 bases from J, with 17 bases between. The CDR3 spans 16 residues. CDR3 coding DNA: TGCGCCAGCAGCCAATTAACCGCGGGACCGAGCTACGAGCAGTACTTC. Translation: CASSQLTAGPSYEQYF.

This clone appeared once. The J gene is TRBJ1-1, the V gene TRBV7-9; the D gene is possibly TRBD1 (6 bases). The CDR3 contains 16 residues. CDR1 and CDR2 (germline): SEHNR, FQNEAQ (reference sequence). V gave up 5 bases and J gave up 4 bases, with 20 bases separating them. The CDR3 DNA reads TGTGCCAGCAGCCAGGGGTCAGGGGCCGCGGGCACTGAAGCTTTCTTT. It encodes CASSQGSGAAGTEAFF.

The chain recombines TRBV29-1 with TRBJ1-2; 8 positions match TRBD1. The CDR3 spans 12 residues. Trimming removed 6 bases from V and 7 bases from J; junction bases left unmatched: 7. Per the germline V gene, CDR1 is SQVTM and CDR2 is ANQGSEA. CDR3 DNA: TGCAGCGTACTCGTGACAGGGGTTGGCTACACCTTC. Protein sequence: CSVLVTGVGYTF.

The chain carries TRBV19 and TRBJ1-1, with 8 bases fitting TRBD1. With V trimmed by 6 bases and J by 1 base, 4 bases remained unmatched. This CDR3 is built from 14 residues. Germline loops: CDR1 LNHDA, CDR2 SQIVND (reference sequence). CDR3 coding DNA: TGTGCCAGTAGGGGAGACAGGGGGAACACTGAAGCTTTCTTT. Its protein product is CASRGDRGNTEAFF.

This clone was counted a few times. This sequence joins TRBV6-6 and TRBJ2-6, with TRBD1 matching over 10 bases. The V gene's germline CDR1 is MNHNY and CDR2 SVGAGI (reference sequence). This CDR3 comprises 16 residues. V was clipped by 4 bases and J by 3 bases; unmatched bases: 3. The CDR3 DNA reads as TGTGCCAGCAGTTGGACAGGGGGGAGTGGGGCCAACGTCCTGACTTTC. It specifies CASSWTGGSGANVLTF.

The rearrangement joins TRBV27 to TRBJ2-4; 14 bases line up with TRBD2. The V gene's germline CDR1 is MNHEY and CDR2 SMNVEV (reference sequence). After removal of 5 bases from V and 5 bases from J, the junction contained 8 bases not matched to a gene. The CDR3 sequence is 17 residues long. In DNA, the CDR3 is TGTGCCAGCAGTCCCCTGACTAGCGGGGGGGGAGAAAACATTCAGTACTTC. Amino acids: CASSPLTSGGGENIQYF.

This chain links TRBV5-8 with TRBJ2-5; 7 bases line up with TRBD2. This CDR3 spans 15 amino acids. Unmatched junction bases numbered 7, after V lost 4 bases and J lost 1 base. In germline, CDR1 is SGHTS, CDR2 YDEGEE. This CDR3 is CASSVERGLQETQYF. The DNA of the CDR3 is TGTGCCAGCAGCGTAGAGCGGGGCCTCCAAGAGACCCAGTACTTC.

The J gene is TRBJ2-3, the V gene TRBV11-2; D is possibly TRBD2 (6 bases). This CDR3 has 17 residues. Trimming stripped 0 bases from V and 5 bases from J, with 18 bases between. Germline CDR1 reads SGHAT; CDR2 reads FQNNGV. In DNA form, the CDR3 reads TGTGCCAGCAGCTTAGAAGGGGCGCCCCGGCGGGGAGATACGCAGTATTTT. The encoded protein is CASSLEGAPRRGDTQYF.

This chain connects TRBV27 to TRBJ1-5; the match to TRBD1 covers 10 bases. V trimming: 8 bases; J trimming: 2 bases; junction bases outside the gene matches: 6. CDR3 length: 15 residues. Germline CDR1 and CDR2: MNHEY and SMNVEV (reference sequence). CDR3 DNA: TGTGCCAGCCGACAGGGGGCGCGAGGCAATCAGCCCCAGCATTTT. Translated: CASRQGARGNQPQHF.

The gene calls are TRBV27 and TRBJ2-5, with 10 bases matching TRBD1. Looked up from germline, CDR1 is MNHEY and CDR2 is SMNVEV (reference sequence). This CDR3 is built from 15 residues. The V gene end was trimmed by 6 bases and the J gene end by 7 bases; junction bases not matched to a gene: 11. The CDR3 nucleotides are TGTGCCAGCAGAACCGGGACAGGGGAGGTCGGGACCCAGTACTTC. Translating gives CASRTGTGEVGTQYF.

This clone appeared a single time. The rearrangement links TRBV5-8 to TRBJ2-7; possible D gene TRBD1, 6 bases. Trimming cost V 0 bases and J 4 bases, with 14 bases left between them. In germline, CDR1 is SGHTS, CDR2 YDEGEE. There are 15 residues in the CDR3. In DNA form, the CDR3 reads TGTGCCAGCAGCTTGGGTCAGGGGACCGGGTACGAGCAGTACTTC. Residues: CASSLGQGTGYEQYF.

The V gene is TRBV2, the J gene TRBJ2-7; D is possibly TRBD2 (7 bases). Germline lookup yields CDR1 SNHLY and CDR2 FYNNEI. Trimming pared 8 bases from V and 6 bases from J, leaving 17 bases between. This CDR3 contains 13 residues. CDR3 in amino acids: CASYWGGQGEQYF. The CDR3 DNA sequence: TGTGCCAGCTACTGGGGGGGGCAGGGCGAGCAGTACTTC.

There are a few counts of this clone. The rearrangement joins TRBV28 to TRBJ2-2; possible D gene TRBD2, 6 bases. Trimming cost V 7 bases and J 1 base, with 10 bases left between them. This CDR3 region has 14 residues. CDR1 is MDHEN and CDR2 is SYDVKM in the germline V gene. CDR3 amino acids: CASTLSGNTGELFF. In nucleotides, the CDR3 is TGTGCCAGCACCCTTAGCGGGAACACCGGGGAGCTGTTTTTT.

The V and J genes are TRBV11-2 and TRBJ1-1; D might be TRBD1 (5 bases). This CDR3 is 14 amino acids long. Germline V lookup: CDR1 SGHAT, CDR2 FQNNGV. V lost 5 bases to trimming and J lost 3 bases, with 13 bases between them. The CDR3 sequence is CASSQGAGDTEAFF. CDR3 nucleotide sequence: TGTGCCAGCAGCCAGGGCGCGGGGGACACTGAAGCTTTCTTT.

V gene TRBV28 combines with J gene TRBJ1-5, with a possible D match to TRBD1 (6 bases). Germline lookup yields CDR1 MDHEN and CDR2 SYDVKM. V shed 2 bases and J shed 7 bases, with 18 bases lying between them. The length of the CDR3 is 16 residues. The CDR3 DNA is TGTGCCAGCAGTTTAGCCGATTCAAGGGGGTGGCAGCCCCAGCATTTT. It specifies CASSLADSRGWQPQHF.

The genes are TRBV5-8 and TRBJ2-3, with D possibly being TRBD1 (6 bases). Trimming pared 0 bases from V and 0 bases from J, leaving 14 bases between. The CDR3 totals 17 residues. Germline V lookup: CDR1 SGHTS, CDR2 YDEGEE. In DNA, the CDR3 is TGTGCCAGCAGCTTGGCCCTGGGGGCCGGTAGCACAGATACGCAGTATTTT. Its translation is CASSLALGAGSTDTQYF.

The rearrangement joins TRBV6-1 to TRBJ2-7; TRBD1 agrees at 11 bases. The CDR3 sequence is 16 residues long. Trimming took 0 bases from V and 3 from J; bases not matched to a gene: 4. Germline V CDR1 and CDR2: MNHNS, SASEGT. CDR3 in amino acids: CASSEAAGQGVYEQYF. The CDR3 nucleotides read TGTGCCAGCAGTGAAGCCGCGGGACAGGGGGTCTACGAGCAGTACTTC.

J is TRBJ1-1 and V is TRBV6-5; the match to TRBD1 covers 11 bases. From germline, CDR1 is MNHEY and CDR2 SVGAGI. The CDR3 has 14 amino acids. Trimming at V came to 3 bases and at J to 5 bases, leaving 2 bases not matched to a gene. CDR3 protein: CASSYGQGATEAFF. The CDR3 DNA reads as TGTGCCAGCAGTTATGGACAGGGGGCGACTGAAGCTTTCTTT.

The chain carries TRBV27 and TRBJ2-7; D possibly corresponds to TRBD1 (5 bases). The CDR3 is 14 amino acids. V dropped 3 bases and J dropped 5 bases, with 14 bases sitting between them. Per germline, CDR1 MNHEY and CDR2 SMNVEV (reference sequence). In DNA form, the CDR3 reads TGTGCCAGCAGTTTCCAGACAGCTACCGACGAGCAGTACTTC. This gives the protein CASSFQTATDEQYF.

The chain carries TRBV9 and TRBJ1-5, with TRBD1 as a possible D gene (6 bases). V was shortened by 4 bases and J by 4 bases, with 15 bases between the two germline ends. The germline V gene encodes CDR1 SGDLS and CDR2 YYNGEE. The CDR3 consists of 15 residues. The CDR3 loop reads CASSLTGSKNQPQHF. The CDR3 bases are TGTGCCAGCAGCCTAACAGGGTCAAAGAATCAGCCCCAGCATTTT.

The rearrangement uses TRBV2 and TRBJ1-1; tentative D call: TRBD1 (6 bases). Trimming cost V 6 bases and J 0 bases, with 11 bases left between them. Germline loops: CDR1 SNHLY, CDR2 FYNNEI. The CDR3 loop spans 14 amino acids. The CDR3 spells CASRVQGMNTEAFF. CDR3 in DNA: TGTGCCAGCAGGGTACAGGGCATGAACACTGAAGCTTTCTTT.

The rearrangement uses TRBV4-1 and TRBJ1-2; perhaps TRBD1 as D (5 bases). The CDR3 sequence is 16 residues long. V lost 1 base and J lost 2, with 14 bases in between. CDR1 and CDR2 from the germline V gene are MGHRA and YSYEKL. In nucleotides, the CDR3 is TGCGCCAGCAGCCAAGGGATTTTGCGGGGGAACTATGGCTACACCTTC. Translating gives CASSQGILRGNYGYTF.

The V gene is TRBV2, the J gene TRBJ1-1; 8 bases line up with TRBD1. Unmatched junction bases numbered 9, after V lost 6 bases and J lost 0 bases. The germline gives CDR1 SNHLY, CDR2 FYNNEI. This CDR3 is built from 16 residues. CDR3 in amino acids: CASRTGQGAMNTEAFF. CDR3 nucleotide sequence: TGTGCCAGCAGGACAGGACAGGGAGCCATGAACACTGAAGCTTTCTTT.

The chain recombines TRBV2 with TRBJ2-3; 10 bases line up with TRBD2. V was clipped by 2 bases and J by 4 bases; unmatched bases: 3. Germline assignment: CDR1 SNHLY and CDR2 FYNNEI. The CDR3 consists of 15 residues. CDR3: CASSELAGVADTQYF. The CDR3 coding sequence is TGTGCCAGCAGTGAACTAGCGGGAGTAGCAGATACGCAGTATTTT.

The genes are TRBV9 and TRBJ2-7; 8 bases fit TRBD2. The CDR3 is 15 amino acids. Trimming cost V 0 bases and J 2 bases; bases outside gene matches: 4. Germline CDR1 SGDLS, CDR2 YYNGEE. CDR3 nucleotide sequence: TGTGCCAGCAGCGTAGGCCCGGGAGGGGCCTACGAGCAGTACTTC. Amino acid sequence: CASSVGPGGAYEQYF.

The V and J genes are TRBV15 and TRBJ2-7, with 7 bases that match TRBD1. Trimming took 0 bases from V and 0 from J; bases not matched to a gene: 8. CDR3 size: 17 residues. Looked up from germline, CDR1 is LNHNV and CDR2 is YYDKDF (reference sequence). CDR3 sequence: CATSRETGKVNSYEQYF. CDR3 nucleotide sequence: TGTGCCACCAGCAGAGAGACAGGGAAGGTCAACTCCTACGAGCAGTACTTC.

The chain joins TRBV6-5 to TRBJ1-2, with 8 nucleotides matching TRBD1. This CDR3 spans 12 amino acids. From germline, CDR1 is MNHEY and CDR2 SVGAGI. The junction had 6 bases not matched to a gene; V was cut back by 7 bases and J by 8 bases. CDR3 in amino acids: CASTPGTGGYTF. In nucleotides, the CDR3 is TGTGCCAGCACCCCTGGGACAGGCGGCTACACCTTC.

CDR3 coding DNA: TGTGCCAGCAGCGCCGCCGGGGGAGGGCCGGAGGAGCAGTACTTC. Protein: CASSAAGGGPEEQYF. V gene TRBV9 combines with J gene TRBJ2-7, with TRBD2 matching over 7 bases. The germline CDR1 and CDR2 sequences are SGDLS and YYNGEE. This CDR3 is built from 15 residues. J gave up 7 bases and V 3 bases, and 13 bases lay outside the gene matches.

The chain recombines TRBV6-6 with TRBJ2-1, with a tentative D call TRBD1 (6 bases). Trimming shortened V by 0 bases and J by 6 bases, and 9 bases separated the two germline ends. The CDR3 is 14 residues long. Looked up from germline, CDR1 is MNHNY and CDR2 is SVGAGI (reference sequence). CDR3 in amino acids: CASSYSGQLNEQFF. The CDR3 nucleotides are TGTGCCAGCAGTTACTCTGGACAGCTCAATGAGCAGTTCTTC.

The chain links TRBV6-5 to TRBJ2-2; D gene uncertain. Trimming took 2 bases from V and 1 from J, leaving 8 bases between them. This CDR3 has 15 amino acids. Germline CDR1 is MNHEY and CDR2 is SVGAGI. CDR3 in DNA: TGTGCCAGCAGTTACCTGCCAGGGAACACCGGGGAGCTGTTTTTT. It encodes CASSYLPGNTGELFF.